This entry lists 14 T cell receptor beta chains sequenced from one sample in a study of CD8+CD57+ T cells in acquired aplastic anemia. According to the study, genomic DNA was the template for TCR beta VDJ and CDR3 profiling. TCRdb analysed the reads with MiXCR anew, one entry per CDR3 protein. The repertoire holds about 98,000 distinct CDR3 sequences, with 65% to 70% as singletons. The patients chosen for sequencing had shown expansion of CD8+CD57+ cells (detected by flow cytometry). Material: sorted CD4+, CD8+, or CD8+CD57+ T cells (not recorded which) from PBMCs. These receptors were collected from a human donor with aplastic anemia.

V is TRBV19 and J is TRBJ1-2; 7 bases fit TRBD1. Germline-derived CDR1 and CDR2 are LNHDA and SQIVND (reference sequence). The ends lost 3 bases at V and 11 bases at J; junction bases unmatched: 9. This CDR3 has 13 residues. CDR3 bases: TGTGCCAGTAGTATCGGGACAGCTCTCGGATACACCTTC. Its protein product is CASSIGTALGYTF.

The V call is TRBV2, the J call TRBJ1-1; 9 positions match TRBD1. This CDR3 is built from 14 residues. Trimming cost V 11 bases and J 1 base; bases outside gene matches: 8. CDR1 is SNHLY, CDR2 FYNNEI, per germline. DNA of the CDR3: TGTGCCCGCACCCTGGACAGGGGGAACACTGAAGCTTTCTTT. This sequence encodes CARTLDRGNTEAFF. The whole variable domain, remainder taken from reference TRBV2 and TRBJ1-1, is EPEVTQTPSHQVTQMGQEVILRCVPISNHLYFYWYRQILGQKVEFLVSFYNNEISEKSEIFDDQFSVERPDGSNFTLKIRSTKLEDSAMYFCARTLDRGNTEAFFGQGTRLTVV.

The chain recombines TRBV10-3 with TRBJ1-6; perhaps TRBD1 as D (5 bases). The CDR3 is 12 residues long. CDR1 is ENHRY and CDR2 is SYGVKD in the germline V gene. V lost 10 bases to trimming and J lost 7 bases, with 11 bases between them. In DNA, the CDR3 is TGTGCCACCGGGACGGACAATTCACCCCTCCACTTT. Its protein product is CATGTDNSPLHF.

This clonotype was detected a few times. This chain connects TRBV20-1 to TRBJ2-1; TRBD2 is a possible D gene (6 bases). The germline V gene has CDR1 DFQATT and CDR2 SNEGSKA (reference sequence). The CDR3 is 14 residues long. Trimming left V 6 bases short and J 2 bases short, with 14 bases between. The CDR3 DNA reads TGCAGTGCCGCCCTAGCGAGCCCCTACAATGAGCAGTTCTTC. Translating gives CSAALASPYNEQFF.

CDR3 in amino acids: CSARVSSQGDSPLHF. The CDR3 nucleotides read TGCAGTGCTAGAGTGTCTTCGCAGGGTGATTCACCCCTCCACTTT. The chain uses TRBV20-1 and TRBJ1-6, with a tentative D call TRBD1 (5 bases). In germline, CDR1 is DFQATT, CDR2 SNEGSKA (reference sequence). The CDR3 is 15 residues long. V shed 1 base and J shed 8 bases, with 15 bases lying between them.

This clonotype was counted ten times or more. The V call is TRBV2, the J call TRBJ2-5; D might be TRBD1 or TRBD2, each matching 6 bases. V was shortened by 5 bases and J by 1 base, with 17 bases between the two germline ends. Germline loops: CDR1 SNHLY, CDR2 FYNNEI. CDR3 length: 16 residues. The CDR3 bases are TGTGCCAGCAGTTCTGGACGGGGGCAAGGCCAAGAGACCCAGTACTTC. The encoded protein is CASSSGRGQGQETQYF.

This clonotype is medium-sized (0.01 to 0.1%) within its sample. The genes are TRBV10-3 and TRBJ2-7, with TRBD1 matching over 8 bases. Trimming took 9 bases from V and 2 from J; bases not matched to a gene: 3. Germline loops: CDR1 ENHRY, CDR2 SYGVKD. This CDR3 has 12 amino acids. The CDR3 loop reads CAISTGAYEQYF. The CDR3 DNA is TGTGCCATTTCGACAGGGGCCTACGAGCAGTACTTC.

The J gene is TRBJ2-7, the V gene TRBV20-1; tentatively, D is TRBD1 (5 bases). The CDR3 sequence is 11 residues long. Germline values: CDR1 DFQATT, CDR2 SNEGSKA (reference sequence). The CDR3 DNA is TGCAGCGTGCCAGGGTTCAACGAGCAGTACTTC. It is translated as CSVPGFNEQYF.

This clonotype was seen only a few times. The genes are TRBV7-9 and TRBJ1-1; no reliable D call. CDR1 is SEHNR and CDR2 is FQNEAQ in the germline V gene (reference sequence). CDR3 length equals 11 residues. V lost 1 base to trimming and J lost 11 bases, with 8 bases between them. Here the CDR3 DNA reads TGTGCCAGCAGCTTAGGAGGAGACGCTTTCTTT. Its translation: CASSLGGDAFF.

The V gene is TRBV7-9, the J gene TRBJ1-1, with TRBD1 identical over 7 bases. Germline trimming cut 5 bases from V and 4 bases from J; bases unmatched to any gene: 10. CDR1 SEHNR and CDR2 FQNEAQ come from the germline V gene (reference sequence). CDR3 length: 15 amino acids. CDR3 bases: TGTGCCAGCAGCCCGCAGACAGGGATCGGCACTGAAGCTTTCTTT. This gives the protein CASSPQTGIGTEAFF.

V usage is TRBV7-3 and J usage is TRBJ2-3; 8 nucleotides line up with TRBD1. The CDR3 consists of 16 residues. CDR1 and CDR2 from the germline V gene are SGHTA and FQGTGA. V was pared by 5 bases and J by 3 bases, with 10 bases of the junction left unmatched. This CDR3 is CASSLGRDRRTDTQYF. DNA for the CDR3: TGTGCCAGCAGCCTAGGCAGGGACAGGCGAACAGATACGCAGTATTTT.

This clonotype was found a few times. V gene TRBV7-9 combines with J gene TRBJ1-1; D uncertain. This CDR3 comprises 11 residues. With 3 bases removed from V and 7 bases from J, the gap between germline ends came to 6 bases. Germline V lookup: CDR1 SEHNR, CDR2 FQNEAQ (reference sequence). The chain's CDR3 is CASSFMGEAFF. The CDR3 DNA reads as TGTGCCAGCAGCTTTATGGGTGAAGCTTTCTTT. Together with reference TRBV7-9 and TRBJ1-1, the CDR3 gives the full variable domain: DTGVSQNPRHKITKRGQNVTFRCDPISEHNRLYWYRQTLGQGPEFLTYFQNEAQLEKSRLLSDRFSAERPKGSFSTLEIQRTEQGDSAMYLCASSFMGEAFFGQGTRLTVV.

Only a few counts were recorded for this clonotype. CDR3 nucleotides: TGCAGTGCTTACGACGGGACAGGGGTAGAGACCCAGTACTTC. Translated: CSAYDGTGVETQYF. V usage is TRBV20-1 and J usage is TRBJ2-5; 10 nucleotides align to TRBD1. V was pared by 5 bases and J by 4 bases, with 7 bases of the junction left unmatched. The CDR3 has 14 residues. Germline V gene sequence: CDR1 DFQATT, CDR2 SNEGSKA (reference sequence).

In its sample, this clonotype was seen a few times. The chain has TRBV20-1 and TRBJ2-7; 7 nucleotides align to TRBD1. This CDR3 spans 12 amino acids. The germline CDR1 and CDR2 sequences are DFQATT and SNEGSKA (reference sequence). Trimming at V came to 4 bases and at J to 5 bases, leaving 5 bases not matched to a gene. CDR3 DNA: TGCAGTGCTAAGACAGGGTCTAACGAGCAGTACTTC. This gives the protein CSAKTGSNEQYF.